This record looks at one T cell receptor (beta chain) sequence and its context. Its antigen is undetermined. This record belongs to a study of cytomegalovirus exposure and HLA in healthy donors. Study details: Tens of millions of unique TCRs from HLA-typed donors made up an early data release. General study findings and limits: In vitro testing confirmed a few CMV-associated chains as specific for CMV antigens. Per published reports, the classifier diagnosed cytomegalovirus status with high specificity and sensitivity.

The primer mix had 60 Vbeta and 13 Jbeta primers. Method: immunoSEQ multiplex PCR; TCRdb's copy keeps in-frame clones and lacks some. In the table there are around 97,000 clones, roughly 77% of which are singletons. The CDR3 length is 12 residues. Germline assignment: CDR1 SGHTA and CDR2 FQGNSA. The V gene lost 3 bases and the J gene lost 9 bases, with 9 bases spanning the gap. The receptor's source is a woman under 30 in good health and CMV-seropositive. Specimen: PBMCs. This sequence joins TRBV7-2 and TRBJ2-1; TRBD1 is a possible D gene (5 bases). CDR3 in amino acids: CASSFIRGEQFF. CDR3 coding DNA: TGTGCCAGCAGCTTCATTAGGGGTGAGCAGTTCTTC. Variable domain in full (rest from reference TRBV7-2 and TRBJ2-1): GAGVSQSPSNKVTEKGKDVELRCDPISGHTALYWYRQSLGQGLEFLIYFQGNSAPDKSGLPSDRFSAERTGGSVSTLTIQRTQQEDSAVYLCASSFIRGEQFFGPGTRLTVL.